Sequencing of this T cell receptor beta chain was carried out in a study of cytomegalovirus exposure and HLA in healthy donors. The primer mix had 60 Vbeta and 13 Jbeta primers. Generated by immunoSEQ multiplex PCR, the TCRdb table keeps only in-frame clones and is missing some. The table has 150,000 to 200,000 clones, about three quarters seen once. The ends lost 4 bases at V and 7 bases at J; junction bases unmatched: 11. The CDR3 has 16 residues. The germline V gene has CDR1 MNHEY and CDR2 SMNVEV (reference sequence). The origin of this receptor is a man aged 18 to 29 in good health and CMV-seronegative. V gene TRBV27 combines with J gene TRBJ2-1; 9 bases agree with TRBD2. The sequencing sample was made of PBMCs. Here the CDR3 reads CASSYAGLALRNEQFF. For the CDR3, the DNA is TGTGCCAGCAGTTACGCGGGACTAGCCCTTCGGAATGAGCAGTTCTTC.